This is a list of T cell receptor beta chains from one sample in a study of cytomegalovirus exposure and HLA in healthy donors. Sequenced by immunoSEQ multiplex PCR; TCRdb stores in-frame clones only, minus some. Of hundreds of thousands of clones listed, approximately 88% are singletons. Sample: PBMCs. These receptors were collected from a boy aged 2-9 years in good health and CMV-seronegative. Each CDR3 is given without its conserved first and last residue. Fields, in order: J gene, V gene, CDR3 protein.

j_call: TRBJ1-1
v_call: TRBV5-6
cdr3_aa: ASSSQGGTEAF

j_call: TRBJ2-3
v_call: TRBV9
cdr3_aa: ASSAGGTDTQY

j_call: TRBJ2-5
v_call: TRBV28
cdr3_aa: ASSLRTGSSKTQY

j_call: TRBJ2-7
v_call: TRBV10-1
cdr3_aa: ASIGLPTYEQY

j_call: TRBJ2-1
v_call: TRBV27
cdr3_aa: ASSLSAGAYNEQF

j_call: TRBJ2-7
v_call: TRBV5-1
cdr3_aa: ASSLANREAAYEQY

j_call: TRBJ2-6
v_call: TRBV6-4
cdr3_aa: ASSDSISSGANVLT

j_call: TRBJ2-7
v_call: TRBV4-2
cdr3_aa: ASSQDNGQY

j_call: TRBJ2-2
v_call: TRBV9
cdr3_aa: ASSAVQGSYTGELF

j_call: TRBJ2-7
v_call: TRBV7-9
cdr3_aa: ASQSGQGRGSYEQY